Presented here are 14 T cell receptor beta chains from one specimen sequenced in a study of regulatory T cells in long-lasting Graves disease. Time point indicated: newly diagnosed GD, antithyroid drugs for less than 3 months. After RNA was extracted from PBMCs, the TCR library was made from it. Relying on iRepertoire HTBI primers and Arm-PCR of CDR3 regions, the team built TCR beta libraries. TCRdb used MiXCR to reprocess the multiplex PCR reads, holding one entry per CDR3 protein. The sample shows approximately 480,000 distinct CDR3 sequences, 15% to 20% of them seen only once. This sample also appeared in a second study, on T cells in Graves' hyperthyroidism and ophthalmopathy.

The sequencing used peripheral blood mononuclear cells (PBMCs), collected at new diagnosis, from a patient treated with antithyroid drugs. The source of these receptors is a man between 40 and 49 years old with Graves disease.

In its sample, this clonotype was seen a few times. Here the CDR3 reads CASRPNHPDGLAGNNEQFF. CDR3 sequence (DNA): TGTGCCAGCAGGCCAAACCATCCGGATGGACTAGCGGGGAACAATGAGCAGTTCTTC. V usage is TRBV2 and J usage is TRBJ2-1, with 12 bases aligning to TRBD2. The germline V gene encodes CDR1 SNHLY and CDR2 FYNNEI. The CDR3 extends over 19 amino acids. V dropped 6 bases and J dropped 5; count of bases not matched to a gene: 17.

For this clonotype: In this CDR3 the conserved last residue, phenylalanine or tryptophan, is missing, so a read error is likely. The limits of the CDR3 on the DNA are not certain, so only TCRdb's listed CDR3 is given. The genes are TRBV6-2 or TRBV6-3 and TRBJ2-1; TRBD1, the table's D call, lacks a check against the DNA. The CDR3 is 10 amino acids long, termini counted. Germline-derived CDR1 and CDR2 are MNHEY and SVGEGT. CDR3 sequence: CASRDREEFL.

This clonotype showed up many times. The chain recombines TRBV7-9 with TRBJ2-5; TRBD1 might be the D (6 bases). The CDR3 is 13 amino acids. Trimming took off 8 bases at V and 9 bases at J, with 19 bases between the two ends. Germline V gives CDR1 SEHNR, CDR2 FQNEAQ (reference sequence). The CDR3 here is CASQPQGPRSQYF. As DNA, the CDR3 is TGTGCCAGCCAACCACAGGGACCTCGGTCCCAGTACTTC.

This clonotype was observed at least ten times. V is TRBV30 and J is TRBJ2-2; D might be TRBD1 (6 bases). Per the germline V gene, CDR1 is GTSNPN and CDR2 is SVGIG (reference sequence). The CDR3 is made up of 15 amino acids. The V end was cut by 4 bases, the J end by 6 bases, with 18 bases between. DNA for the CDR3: TGTGCCTGGAAGAGGAAGGGAAGGGGGTCCGGGGAGCTGTTTTTT. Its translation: CAWKRKGRGSGELFF.

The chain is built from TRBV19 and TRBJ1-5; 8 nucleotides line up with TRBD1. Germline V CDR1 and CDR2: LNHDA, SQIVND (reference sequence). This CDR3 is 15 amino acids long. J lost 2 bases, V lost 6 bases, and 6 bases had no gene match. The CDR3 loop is CASRRTGRGNQPQHF. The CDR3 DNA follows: TGTGCCAGTAGAAGGACAGGGCGAGGCAATCAGCCCCAGCATTTT.

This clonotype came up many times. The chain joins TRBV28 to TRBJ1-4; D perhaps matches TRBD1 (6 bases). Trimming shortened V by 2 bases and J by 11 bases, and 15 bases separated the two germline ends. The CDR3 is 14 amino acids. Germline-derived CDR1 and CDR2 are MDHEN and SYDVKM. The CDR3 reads CASSLPNDQGKLFF. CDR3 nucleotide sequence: TGTGCCAGCAGTTTACCCAACGACCAGGGGAAACTGTTTTTT. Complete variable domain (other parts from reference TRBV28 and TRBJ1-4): DVKVTQSSRYLVKRTGEKVFLECVQDMDHENMFWYRQDPGLGLRLIYFSYDVKMKEKGDIPEGYSVSREKKERFSLILESASTNQTSMYLCASSLPNDQGKLFFGSGTQLSVL.

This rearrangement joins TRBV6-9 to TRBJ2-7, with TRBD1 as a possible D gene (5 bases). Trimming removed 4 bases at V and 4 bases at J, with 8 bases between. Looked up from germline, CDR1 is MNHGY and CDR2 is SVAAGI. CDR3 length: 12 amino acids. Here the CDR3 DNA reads TGTGCCAGCAGTTGGGGCTGGTACGAGCAGTACTTC. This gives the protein CASSWGWYEQYF.

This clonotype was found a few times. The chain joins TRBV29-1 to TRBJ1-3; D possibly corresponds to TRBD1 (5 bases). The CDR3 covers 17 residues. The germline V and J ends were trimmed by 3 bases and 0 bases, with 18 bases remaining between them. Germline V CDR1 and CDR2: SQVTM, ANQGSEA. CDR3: CSVETTERTSSGNTIYF. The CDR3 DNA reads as TGCAGCGTTGAGACCACCGAAAGGACAAGCTCTGGAAACACCATATATTTT.

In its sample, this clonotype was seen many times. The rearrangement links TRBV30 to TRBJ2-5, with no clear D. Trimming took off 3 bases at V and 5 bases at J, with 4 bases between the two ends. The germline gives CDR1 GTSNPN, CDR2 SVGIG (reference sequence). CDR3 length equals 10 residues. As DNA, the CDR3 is TGTGCCTGGAGAGGGGAGACCCAGTACTTC. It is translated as CAWRGETQYF. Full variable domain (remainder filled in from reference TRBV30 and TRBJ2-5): SQTIHQWPATLVQPVGSPLSLECTVEGTSNPNLYWYRQAAGRGLQLLFYSVGIGQISSEVPQNLSASRPQDRQFILSSKKLLLSDSGFYLCAWRGETQYFGPGTRLLVL.

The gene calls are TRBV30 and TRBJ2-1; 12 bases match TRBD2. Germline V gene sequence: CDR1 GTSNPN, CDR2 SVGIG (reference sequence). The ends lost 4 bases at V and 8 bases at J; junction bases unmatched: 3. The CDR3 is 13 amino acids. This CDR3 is CAWTSGRAYEQFF. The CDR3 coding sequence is TGTGCCTGGACTAGCGGGAGGGCCTATGAGCAGTTCTTC.

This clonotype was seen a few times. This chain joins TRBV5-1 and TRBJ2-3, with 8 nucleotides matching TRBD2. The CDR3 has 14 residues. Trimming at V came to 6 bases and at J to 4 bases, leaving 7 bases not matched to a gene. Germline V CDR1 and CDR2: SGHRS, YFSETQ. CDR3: CASTQREFPDTQYF. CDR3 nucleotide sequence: TGCGCCAGCACTCAGCGGGAGTTCCCAGATACGCAGTATTTT.

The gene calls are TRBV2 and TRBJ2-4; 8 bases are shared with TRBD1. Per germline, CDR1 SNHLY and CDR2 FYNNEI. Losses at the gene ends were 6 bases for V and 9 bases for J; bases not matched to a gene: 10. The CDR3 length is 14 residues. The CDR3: CASREGQARSIQYF. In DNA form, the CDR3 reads TGTGCCAGCAGGGAGGGACAGGCGAGGAGCATTCAGTACTTC.

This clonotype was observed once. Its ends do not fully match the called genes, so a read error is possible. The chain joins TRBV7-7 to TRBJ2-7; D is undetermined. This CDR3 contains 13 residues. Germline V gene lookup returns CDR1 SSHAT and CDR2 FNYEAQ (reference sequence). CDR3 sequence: CASSLRALDEQYF. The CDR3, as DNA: TGTGCTAGCAGCTTAAGGGCTTTAGACGAGCAGTACTTC.

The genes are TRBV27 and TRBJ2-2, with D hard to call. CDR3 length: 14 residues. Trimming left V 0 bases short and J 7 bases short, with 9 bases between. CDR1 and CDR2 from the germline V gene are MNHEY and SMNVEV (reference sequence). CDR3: CASSLSAGLGELFF. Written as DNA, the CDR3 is TGTGCCAGCAGTTTATCGGCCGGGCTCGGGGAGCTGTTTTTT.